These 11 T cell receptor beta chains came from one sample sequenced in a study of T cell responses to AZD1222 COVID-19 vaccine. The repertoire was sequenced with immunoSEQ multiplex PCR; TCRdb's copy has only in-frame clones and lacks some. The table lists some 64,000 clones, around nine tenths of them singletons, with 6.3% in the top ten. The sample here was peripheral blood, taken 28 days after the second dose of the MenACWY control vaccine. These receptors originate from an adult who received the MenACWY meningococcal vaccine as a control.

V usage is TRBV5-8 and J usage is TRBJ1-5; 7 positions agree with TRBD1. CDR1 is SGHTS and CDR2 is YDEGEE in the germline V gene. Losses at the gene ends were 6 bases for V and 7 bases for J; bases not matched to a gene: 13. This CDR3 comprises 15 residues. The CDR3 spells CASTPLQGDVQPQHF. Here the CDR3 DNA reads TGTGCCAGCACCCCTCTTCAGGGGGATGTACAGCCCCAGCATTTT.

This chain links TRBV3-1 (or the pseudogene TRBV3-2) with TRBJ1-5; weak D call: TRBD1 (6 bases). Germline V gives CDR1 LGHDT, CDR2 YNNKEL (reference sequence). CDR3 length equals 16 residues. Trimming removed 0 bases at V and 4 bases at J, with 13 bases between. CDR3 sequence reads: CASSQDGGAGNQPQHF. Here the CDR3 DNA reads TGTGCCAGCAGCCAAGATGGGGGGGCTGGGAATCAGCCCCAGCATTTT.

The chain employs TRBV6-6 and TRBJ2-2, with 9 nucleotides matching TRBD2. CDR3 length equals 14 residues. V trimming: 5 bases; J trimming: 5 bases; junction bases outside the gene matches: 3. Germline V lookup: CDR1 MNHNY, CDR2 SVGAGI (reference sequence). The CDR3 spells CASSNAGGTGELFF. The CDR3, as DNA: TGTGCCAGCAGTAACGCGGGAGGGACCGGGGAGCTGTTTTTT.

The chain carries TRBV10-3 and TRBJ1-1, with TRBD1 identical over 10 bases. J was trimmed by 0 bases and V by 6 bases; bases with no gene match: 10. Germline CDR1 is ENHRY and CDR2 is SYGVKD. The CDR3 loop spans 17 amino acids. CDR3: CAISPGQGNMMNTEAFF. Written as DNA, the CDR3 is TGTGCCATCAGCCCGGGACAGGGGAATATGATGAACACTGAAGCTTTCTTT.

The chain employs TRBV29-1 and TRBJ2-3; possible D gene TRBD1, 6 bases. V was clipped by 0 bases and J by 6 bases, with 16 bases between them. CDR1 is SQVTM, CDR2 ANQGSEA, per germline. The CDR3 sequence is 15 residues long. CDR3 DNA sequence: TGCAGCGTTGAAGATTGGTCAGGGGCTCGGGATACGCAGTATTTT. Residues: CSVEDWSGARDTQYF.

V and J are TRBV4-3 and TRBJ2-7, with D maybe TRBD2 (6 bases). The CDR3 spans 15 residues. Germline V lookup: CDR1 LGHNA, CDR2 YSLEER. Trimming removed 0 bases at V and 0 bases at J, with 9 bases between. CDR3 sequence reads: CASSQDGGNSYEQYF. The CDR3 nucleotides are TGCGCCAGCAGCCAAGATGGCGGGAACTCCTACGAGCAGTACTTC.

The chain joins TRBV7-9 to TRBJ1-2; 8 nucleotides agree with TRBD1. The germline CDR1 and CDR2 sequences are SEHNR and FQNEAQ (reference sequence). The CDR3 covers 13 residues. The trim removed 5 bases at V and 7 bases at J, leaving 6 bases unmatched. The CDR3 sequence: CASSHGQGGGYTF. The CDR3 coding sequence is TGTGCCAGCAGCCACGGACAGGGCGGTGGCTACACCTTC.

J is TRBJ1-1 and V is TRBV18; perhaps TRBD1 as D (5 bases). Trimming took 1 base from V and 1 from J, leaving 16 bases between them. The germline gives CDR1 KGHSH, CDR2 LQKENI. The length of the CDR3 is 17 residues. The CDR3 reads CASSPLGHRQGNTEAFF. In nucleotides, the CDR3 is TGTGCCAGCTCACCACTCGGTCATCGTCAGGGGAACACTGAAGCTTTCTTT.

The chain joins TRBV4-2 to TRBJ1-1; 7 bases fit TRBD1. Looked up from germline, CDR1 is LGHNA and CDR2 is YNFKEQ. The CDR3 length is 12 residues. V lost 1 base, J lost 9 bases, and 2 bases stayed unmatched. The CDR3 DNA follows: TGTGCCAGCAGCCAAGGGGACAGAAAAGCTTTCTTT. Its translation: CASSQGDRKAFF.

This rearrangement joins TRBV6-4 to TRBJ1-2; D uncertain. Germline CDR1 reads MRHNA; CDR2 reads SNTAGT. Trimming shortened V by 0 bases and J by 4 bases, and 6 bases separated the two germline ends. The CDR3 length is 13 residues. The CDR3 nucleotides read TGTGCCAGCAGTGACTCGGGGTCCTATGGCTACACCTTC. Translation: CASSDSGSYGYTF.

This rearrangement joins TRBV29-1 to TRBJ2-1; D gene uncertain. Germline loops: CDR1 SQVTM, CDR2 ANQGSEA. The V end was cut by 4 bases, the J end by 0 bases, with 16 bases between. The CDR3 contains 16 residues. The CDR3 protein is CSVGGNTESSYNEQFF. The CDR3 coding sequence is TGCAGCGTTGGCGGAAACACAGAGAGCTCCTACAATGAGCAGTTCTTC.